This TCR beta chain appears in the sequencing data of a study of identical twins. With 1 base clipped from V and 8 bases from J, the junction kept 0 bases outside the gene matches. The length of the CDR3 is 13 residues. Many counts were recorded for this clonotype. TCRdb re-analysed the 5' RACE reads in MiXCR, keeping a single row per CDR3 protein. The sample lists some 710,000 distinct CDR3 sequences, over 5% seen once, with about 1.8% in the top ten. The source is a young man in good health. The sequenced material came from naive T cells sorted from blood. The chain couples TRBV12-3 or TRBV12-4 to TRBJ2-1, with TRBD2 identical over 9 bases. CDR3 in DNA: TGTGCCAGCAGTTTAGGCGGGAGGGATGAGCAGTTCTTC. The encoded protein is CASSLGGRDEQFF.